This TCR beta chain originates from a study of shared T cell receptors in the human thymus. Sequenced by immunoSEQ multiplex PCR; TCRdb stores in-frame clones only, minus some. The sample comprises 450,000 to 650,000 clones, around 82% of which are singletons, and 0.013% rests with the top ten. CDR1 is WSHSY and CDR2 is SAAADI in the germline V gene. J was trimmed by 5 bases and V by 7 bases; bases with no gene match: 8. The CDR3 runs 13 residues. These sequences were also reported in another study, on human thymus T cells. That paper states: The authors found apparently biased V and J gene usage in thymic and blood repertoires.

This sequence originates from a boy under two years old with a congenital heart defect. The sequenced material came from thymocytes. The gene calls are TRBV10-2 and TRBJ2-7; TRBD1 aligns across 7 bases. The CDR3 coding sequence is TGCGCCAGCACATGGGACAGATTCAACGAGCAGTACTTC. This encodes CASTWDRFNEQYF.